The source of this T cell receptor (beta chain) is a study of post-analysis software for immune sequencing data. Unique molecular identifiers tagged the TCR beta cDNA libraries. When about 1 to 11 million T cells were used, they gave some 540,000 cDNA molecules. One entry per CDR3 protein, called by TCRdb with MiXCR from the PCR reads. Among 550,000 to 700,000 distinct CDR3 sequences listed, 44% were seen once. Of note for this clonotype: The antigen remains undetermined.

Study-wide findings and caveats: About five TRBV segments occurring more often in patients than controls included TRBV5-6, TRBV5-1 and TRBV20-1.

Germline lookup yields CDR1 WNHNN and CDR2 SYGVQD (reference sequence). The CDR3 is 16 residues long. Trimming at V came to 4 bases and at J to 11 bases, leaving 13 bases not matched to a gene. V gene TRBV10-1 combines with J gene TRBJ2-5; TRBD2 aligns across 13 bases. Sequencing was carried out using blood. The TCR sequence derives from a girl aged 5-17 years with multiple sclerosis. The DNA of the CDR3 is TGCGCCAGCAGTGCATGGACTAGCGGGAGTACCAATGAGCAGTACTTC. Translation: CASSAWTSGSTNEQYF.